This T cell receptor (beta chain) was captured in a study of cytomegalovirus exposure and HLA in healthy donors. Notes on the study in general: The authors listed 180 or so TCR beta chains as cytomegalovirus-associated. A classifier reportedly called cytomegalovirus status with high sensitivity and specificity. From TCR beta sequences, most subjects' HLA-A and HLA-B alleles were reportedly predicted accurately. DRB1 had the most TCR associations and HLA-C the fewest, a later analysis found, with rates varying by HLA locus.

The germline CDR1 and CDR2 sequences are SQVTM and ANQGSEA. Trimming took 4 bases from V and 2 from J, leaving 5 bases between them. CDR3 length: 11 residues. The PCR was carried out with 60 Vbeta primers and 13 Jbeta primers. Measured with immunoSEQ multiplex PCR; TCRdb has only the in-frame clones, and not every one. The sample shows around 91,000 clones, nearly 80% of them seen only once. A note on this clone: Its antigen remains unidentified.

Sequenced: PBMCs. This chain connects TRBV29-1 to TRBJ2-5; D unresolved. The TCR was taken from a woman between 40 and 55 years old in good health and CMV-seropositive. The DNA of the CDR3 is TGCAGCGTTGTCCCTCAAGAGACCCAGTACTTC. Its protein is CSVVPQETQYF. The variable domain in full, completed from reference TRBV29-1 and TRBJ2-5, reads SAVISQKPSRDICQRGTSLTIQCQVDSQVTMMFWYRQQPGQSLTLIATANQGSEATYESGFVIDKFPISRPNLTFSTLTVSNMSPEDSSIYLCSVVPQETQYFGPGTRLLVL.